This is a list of T cell receptor beta chains from one sample in a study of blood T cell repertoires in COVID-19. TCRdb's table, derived via immunoSEQ multiplex PCR, lists solely in-frame clones and lacks some. This table holds a few hundred thousand clones, roughly 84% found once. The sample was peripheral blood. The receptors here all came from a human donor with COVID-19, enrolled during active disease. The donor label of this sample is uncertain. CDR3s include the opening cysteine and the closing phenylalanine or tryptophan. D genes are given only for firm matches. Some rows mark clone size as missing; the rest say once, few, many or name a class of expanded clone.

j_gene	d_gene	v_gene	abundance	CDR3aa	CDR3nt
TRBJ2-7	TRBD1	TRBV27	NA	CASRGGQGSSYEQYF	TGTGCCAGCAGGGGGGGACAGGGGAGCTCCTACGAGCAGTACTTC
TRBJ1-5	NA	TRBV7-8	NA	CACQRGAGNQPQHF	TGTGCCTGTCAACGGGGGGCAGGCAATCAGCCCCAGCATTTT
TRBJ1-2	TRBD1	TRBV19	NA	CGDSIYGYTF	TGTGGGGACAGCATCTATGGCTACACCTTC
TRBJ1-2	NA	TRBV9	NA	CASSVESQNYGYTF	TGTGCCAGCAGCGTAGAAAGTCAGAACTATGGCTACACCTTC
TRBJ1-1	NA	TRBV27	NA	CASRLTGLGTEAFF	TGTGCCAGCAGACTGACAGGCCTGGGGACTGAAGCTTTCTTT
TRBJ2-1	NA	TRBV7-2	NA	CASSSQGGQTKQFF	TGTGCCAGCAGCTCGCAGGGGGGACAAACTAAGCAGTTCTTC
TRBJ1-1	NA	TRBV7-9	NA	CASSLDRRTEAFF	TGTGCCAGCAGCTTAGACAGGCGGACTGAAGCTTTCTTT
TRBJ1-2	NA	TRBV6-5	few	CASRLAGGGGYTF	TGTGCCAGCAGACTCGCGGGGGGCGGAGGCTACACCTTC
TRBJ2-7	TRBD1	TRBV30	NA	CAWRRQGVYEQYF	TGTGCCTGGAGACGACAGGGTGTCTACGAGCAGTACTTC
TRBJ1-2	NA	TRBV20-1	NA	CSAQTGGYTF	TGCAGTGCCCAGACAGGCGGCTACACCTTC
TRBJ1-1	NA	TRBV6-5	few	CASSTGLNTEAFF	TGTGCCAGCAGCACAGGGTTGAACACTGAAGCTTTCTTT
TRBJ2-5	NA	TRBV5-1	NA	CASSALPSGRGQETQYF	TGCGCCAGCAGCGCCCTTCCTAGCGGCAGGGGCCAAGAGACCCAGTACTTC
TRBJ1-2	TRBD1	TRBV7-9	once	CASSSAGGSGYTF	TGTGCCAGCAGCTCAGCAGGGGGTTCTGGCTACACCTTC
TRBJ1-2	TRBD1	TRBV5-1	NA	CASSPKGADYGYTF	TGCGCCAGCAGCCCTAAGGGGGCCGACTATGGCTACACCTTC
TRBJ1-2	TRBD1	TRBV5-6	NA	CASRPTGTYGYTF	TGTGCCAGCAGGCCGACAGGGACCTATGGCTACACCTTC
TRBJ2-5	TRBD1	TRBV7-2	NA	CASSLQPGQGRETQYF	TGTGCCAGCAGCTTACAGCCGGGACAGGGTCGGGAGACCCAGTACTTC
TRBJ2-2	TRBD2	TRBV29-1	NA	CSVPGLAGDLGELFF	TGCAGCGTCCCGGGACTAGCGGGAGATCTCGGGGAGCTGTTTTTT
TRBJ1-2	NA	TRBV12-3/TRBV12-4	NA	CASVQGANYGYTF	TGTGCCAGCGTACAGGGAGCTAACTATGGCTACACCTTC
TRBJ1-1	TRBD1	TRBV4-1	NA	CASSQTPSRQGVWTEAFF	TGCGCCAGCAGCCAAACCCCCTCACGACAGGGCGTCTGGACTGAAGCTTTCTTT
TRBJ2-1	NA	TRBV11-2	NA	CASSLVAGDNEQFF	TGTGCCAGCAGCTTAGTCGCAGGGGACAATGAGCAGTTCTTC
TRBJ2-3	TRBD1	TRBV5-1	NA	CASSPRTTGTGTDTQYF	TGCGCCAGCAGCCCGCGAACCACCGGGACAGGGACAGATACGCAGTATTTT
TRBJ2-1	NA	TRBV30	NA	CAWSVRGNSNEQFF	TGTGCCTGGAGTGTAAGGGGAAATAGCAATGAGCAGTTCTTC
TRBJ1-2	TRBD1	TRBV4-3	NA	CASSQGGTGAGYTF	TGCGCCAGCAGCCAAGGGGGGACAGGGGCCGGCTACACCTTC
TRBJ2-7	TRBD1	TRBV5-1	NA	CASRSTGTGGLGEQYF	TGCGCCAGCAGGTCAACCGGGACAGGGGGCCTCGGCGAGCAGTACTTC
TRBJ1-2	NA	TRBV28	NA	CASGREGPRGGYTF	TGTGCCAGCGGACGGGAGGGGCCCAGGGGTGGCTACACCTTC
TRBJ1-4	TRBD1	TRBV24-1	NA	CATSDPGQGDGELFF	TGTGCCACCAGTGACCCAGGACAGGGAGACGGGGAACTGTTTTTT
TRBJ1-3	TRBD1	TRBV5-1	NA	CASSLAGTESGNTIYF	TGCGCCAGCAGCTTGGCCGGGACAGAATCTGGAAACACCATATATTTT
TRBJ2-7	NA	TRBV29-1	few	CSAGLGGSNEQYF	TGCAGCGCCGGTCTCGGGGGTTCGAACGAGCAGTACTTC
TRBJ2-1	TRBD2	TRBV5-1	NA	CASSFDSGRADEQFF	TGCGCCAGCAGCTTTGATAGCGGGAGGGCCGATGAGCAGTTCTTC
TRBJ1-1	NA	TRBV7-2	NA	CASNLPNTEAFF	TGTGCCAGCAACCTACCCAACACTGAAGCTTTCTTT
TRBJ2-1	TRBD2	TRBV2	few	CASSAPGLAGLSSYNEQFF	TGTGCCAGCAGTGCTCCGGGACTAGCGGGATTAAGCTCCTACAATGAGCAGTTCTTC
TRBJ2-7	TRBD2	TRBV29-1	NA	CSVEDRTSGRAYEQYF	TGCAGCGTTGAAGACCGGACTAGCGGGAGGGCCTACGAGCAGTACTTC
TRBJ2-7	NA	TRBV4-1	NA	CASSQDQGLYEQYF	TGCGCCAGCAGCCAAGATCAGGGACTCTACGAGCAGTACTTC
TRBJ2-1	TRBD2	TRBV5-3	once	CARSLARTSGYNEQFF	TGTGCCAGAAGCTTGGCTAGGACTAGCGGTTACAATGAGCAGTTCTTC
TRBJ1-4	TRBD1	TRBV28	NA	CASSSTGAANEKLFF	TGTGCCAGCAGTTCGACAGGGGCGGCTAATGAAAAACTGTTTTTT
TRBJ1-6	NA	TRBV27	few	CASSLFSGANSPLHF	TGTGCCAGCAGTTTATTCTCTGGGGCCAATTCACCCCTCCACTTT
TRBJ1-4	NA	TRBV28	NA	CASSLPLSRTNEKLFF	TGTGCCAGCAGTTTACCCCTGTCCCGGACTAATGAAAAACTGTTTTTT
TRBJ1-1	NA	TRBV12-3/TRBV12-4	once	CASGQGGGTEAFF	TGTGCCAGCGGTCAAGGGGGGGGCACTGAAGCTTTCTTT
TRBJ2-7	TRBD1	TRBV7-2	NA	CASSPPGQGLYEQYF	TGTGCCAGCAGCCCTCCGGGACAGGGATTGTACGAGCAGTACTTC
TRBJ2-1	NA	TRBV2	once	CASRNLAPYNEQFF	TGTGCCAGCAGGAACCTAGCTCCTTACAATGAGCAGTTCTTC
TRBJ1-1	NA	TRBV6-2/TRBV6-3	NA	CASRPRGGAYTEAFF	TGTGCCAGCAGACCTCGGGGGGGGGCGTACACTGAAGCTTTCTTT
TRBJ2-1	TRBD2	TRBV30	NA	CAWNARGLADNEQFF	TGTGCCTGGAACGCTAGAGGACTAGCGGACAATGAGCAGTTCTTC
TRBJ2-1	TRBD2	TRBV28	once	CASFGLDGWNEQFF	TGTGCCAGCTTCGGACTAGACGGATGGAATGAGCAGTTCTTC
TRBJ2-1	TRBD1	TRBV18	NA	CASSRGTDYSYNEQFF	TGTGCCAGCTCACGGGGGACAGACTACTCCTACAATGAGCAGTTCTTC
TRBJ2-3	NA	TRBV9	NA	CASSTGIGEGSTDTQYF	TGTGCCAGCAGCACAGGGATAGGGGAAGGGAGCACAGATACGCAGTATTTT
TRBJ2-5	TRBD2	TRBV5-1	NA	CASSSGVAGVRETQYF	TGCGCCAGCAGCTCTGGCGTTGCGGGAGTACGGGAGACCCAGTACTTC
TRBJ2-5	NA	TRBV19	NA	CASSEQALGETQYF	TGTGCCAGTAGTGAACAGGCCCTTGGGGAGACCCAGTACTTC
TRBJ2-2	TRBD2	TRBV27	NA	CASSLSMGGAGWLFF	TGTGCCAGCAGTTTATCGATGGGAGGGGCGGGGTGGCTGTTTTTT
TRBJ1-4	TRBD1	TRBV28	NA	CASGQGPTNEKLFF	TGTGCCAGCGGACAGGGTCCAACTAATGAAAAACTGTTTTTT
TRBJ1-3	NA	TRBV4-1	NA	CASSLQSSSGNTIYF	TGCGCCAGCAGCCTACAGAGTTCCTCTGGAAACACCATATATTTT
TRBJ1-3	TRBD1	TRBV14	NA	CASSQARTGRNTIYF	TGTGCCAGCAGCCAAGCACGGACAGGGAGAAACACCATATATTTT
TRBJ2-1	NA	TRBV5-4	once	CATTHNNEQFF	TGTGCCACCACGCACAACAATGAGCAGTTCTTC
TRBJ1-2	NA	TRBV7-2	NA	CASSGRTALMGGYTF	TGTGCCAGCAGCGGGCGGACAGCTCTTATGGGTGGCTACACCTTC
TRBJ1-2	TRBD1	TRBV30	NA	CAWSFQTPGQGNYGYTF	TGTGCCTGGAGCTTCCAGACCCCGGGACAGGGGAACTATGGCTACACCTTC
TRBJ2-1	NA	TRBV7-2	NA	CASSQQGGLKNNEQFF	TGTGCCAGCAGCCAGCAGGGAGGACTTAAAAACAATGAGCAGTTCTTC
TRBJ1-1	NA	TRBV7-2	NA	CASSLGGLPNTEAFF	TGTGCCAGCAGCTTAGGGGGACTTCCCAACACTGAAGCTTTCTTT
TRBJ2-3	TRBD2	TRBV7-2	NA	CASSLNSAGVGTDTQYF	TGTGCCAGCAGCTTAAACTCAGCGGGAGTGGGCACAGATACGCAGTATTTT